The clone carrying this T cell receptor (beta chain) turned up a few times. The target antigen is unknown. V gave up 4 bases and J gave up 1 base, with 6 bases separating them. In germline, CDR1 is ENHRY, CDR2 SYGVKD. CDR3 size: 13 residues. These data are taken from a study of beta chain features in type 1 diabetes. General study points: Shortening that was moderate but significant affected the TCRB CDR3s of Type 1 diabetes patients in all four CD4+ subsets.

Investigators reverse transcribed all isolated RNA, so they sequenced expressed TCRB transcripts. The protocol was immunoSEQ multiplex PCR, while the TCRdb copy is restricted to in-frame clones and leaves out a portion. The repertoire holds about 700,000 clones, with 13% as singletons. This clonotype was obtained from a man in his late teens or twenties with type 1 diabetes. The specimen was naive CD4+ T cells from blood. The chain uses TRBV10-3 and TRBJ2-3; D perhaps matches TRBD1 (5 bases). CDR3 coding DNA: TGTGCCATCAGTGTAGGGGGCACAGATACGCAGTATTTT. This encodes CAISVGGTDTQYF.